Included here is one TCR beta chain sequence, with context. The antigen is undetermined. These data come from a study of T cell repertoires in cytomegalovirus infection. TCRdb re-called the reads through MiXCR, storing one row per CDR3 protein. Among roughly 87,000 distinct CDR3 sequences listed, 25% to 30% were seen once. In germline, CDR1 is SGHVS, CDR2 FQNEAQ. The CDR3 is 15 amino acids. V lost 2 bases, J lost 3 bases, and 14 bases lay in between. This clonotype was sampled from a human donor in good health (CMV status not recorded). Some clones in this sample may be carry-over from other donors' samples. This sample comprised CD8+ T cells from cultured PBMCs, obtained from culture after CMV antigen stimulation. This sequence joins TRBV7-8 and TRBJ2-7; the D gene is possibly TRBD1 (6 bases). The CDR3 loop reads CASSLYQGPFYEQYF. The CDR3 region has the DNA TGTGCCAGCAGCTTATACCAGGGGCCCTTCTACGAGCAGTACTTC.